This entry describes one TCR beta chain. Its target is not known. Each CDR3 protein is one row after TCRdb ran MiXCR on the 5' RACE reads. This sample yields about 200,000 distinct CDR3 sequences, of which approximately 8.3% are seen a single time; 1.9% belongs to the top ten. V lost 8 bases, J lost 0 bases, and 11 bases lay in between. This CDR3 contains 15 residues. CDR1 MNHEY and CDR2 SVGEGT come from the germline V gene. This entry belongs to a study of identical twins. Whole-study findings and limits: Insertions ran lower in abundant cord blood beta clonotypes, though not in memory repertoires. Excess twin sharing in beta out-of-frame sequences was weaker. Zero-insertion analyses could be partly confounded by invariant MAIT and iNKT cells.

This sample was shared with a second study, whose subject was yellow fever vaccine responses in identical twins.

This TCR was sampled from a woman aged 18-29 years in good health. Sequenced sample: memory (CD45RO+) T cells sorted from blood. This rearrangement joins TRBV6-2 or TRBV6-3 to TRBJ2-6, with D perhaps TRBD1 (6 bases). In nucleotides, the CDR3 is TGTGCCAGCGCTGAGACAGGCTCTGGGGCCAACGTCCTGACTTTC. Translation gives CASAETGSGANVLTF.